This is a list of T cell receptor beta chains from one sample in a study of prognosis after radiotherapy for stage I lung cancer. MiXCR, run by TCRdb on the multiplex PCR reads, gives a single entry per CDR3 protein. The profile shows about 15,000 distinct CDR3 sequences, over 15% of them singletons. The sequences come from PBMCs, collected before or after stereotactic body radiation therapy (not recorded which). The receptors shown here come from a donor at least 50 years old with non-small cell lung cancer. Both conserved end residues are part of each CDR3.

TRBV10-3 15 CAISVSGGGTDTQYF
TRBV6-2/TRBV6-3 14 CASSYSGQGNEAFF
TRBV5-6 13 CASSLVGNEKLFF
TRBV9 15 CASSVVNGATGELFF
TRBV7-6 15 CASSPGQPSTDTQYF
TRBV20-1 13 CSAADVDGAEAFF
TRBV10-3 14 CAITSGRSSYEQYF
TRBV5-1 13 CASSLFNQETQYF
TRBV24-1 12 CATGTGLGELFF
TRBV20-1 14 CSAREGAPDTEAFF
TRBV3-2 18 CASSQDSGFPPVVIEQYF
TRBV6-1 11 CASGRFLGYTF
TRBV9 15 CASSVGPNTYNEQFF
TRBV9 14 CASRTSESTDMQYF
TRBV24-1 13 CATSDSDTGELFF
TRBV20-1 14 CSALPGQFNQPQHF
TRBV15 18 CATSRGGLAGGSQETQYF
TRBV5-4 13 CASSFDRGLGAFF
TRBV4-1 16 CASSQAGGGASDEQFF
TRBV19 17 CASSISKQGVGGYGYTF
TRBV28 14 CASSSTTGGNEQFF
TRBV7-9 15 CASSQQEGFTDTQYF
TRBV4-3 16 CASSQVGLAGEDTQYF
TRBV20-1 15 CSASNRSSYNSPLHF
TRBV18 15 CASQDERGAIDTQYF
TRBV12-3/TRBV12-4 13 CASSRQGDYGYTF
TRBV30 17 CAWSVSRGGQRTDTQYF
TRBV7-9 16 CASSFSNGGGRRGQFF
TRBV4-1 19 CASSQDGGLAGVGTYEQYF
TRBV7-6 15 CASSAGTSGTYEQYF
TRBV18 13 CASSPQGQETQYF
TRBV30 16 CAWSVKTPRSNQPQHF
TRBV6-1 14 CAIGGQAGGETQYF
TRBV19 18 CASDTISFRDGGYEPQHF
TRBV10-3 14 CATRWSDVYNEQFF
TRBV27 14 CASSSGLNNQPQHF
TRBV29-1 12 CSAREGPYEQYF
TRBV11-2 13 CASSLGPIYEQYF
TRBV6-1 16 CASSEWVDRAAYEQYF
TRBV9 16 CASSPGLAGGPETQYF
TRBV5-1 14 CASKYLAEQETQYF
TRBV28 11 CASTSSYEQYF
TRBV28 15 CASSRGTSSYNEQFF
TRBV12-3/TRBV12-4 15 CAIILGPGMNTEAFF
TRBV7-2 14 CASSLKREGLEQYF
TRBV5-5 15 CASSLLVAAYNEQFF
TRBV2 15 CASSGWDRGYNEQFF
TRBV20-1 13 CSASGRGEQPQHF
TRBV12-3/TRBV12-4 15 CASSLKGQGNQPQHF
TRBV6-1 16 CASSSRGQGNADTQYF
TRBV20-1 14 CSARESGRRNEQFF
TRBV4-3 13 CASSIVQGSEQYF
TRBV14 11 CASSETYTQYF
TRBV11-3 18 CASSPALAGPPVTDTQYF
TRBV12-3/TRBV12-4 15 CASSLGAGGQETQYF
TRBV7-2 19 CASSPPGTSGRGRGGELFF
TRBV24-1 14 CATSGTRPTDTQYF
TRBV6-2/TRBV6-3 12 CASNRGTRELFF